This T cell receptor beta chain was identified during a study of T cell responses to AZD1222 COVID-19 vaccine. Assay used: immunoSEQ multiplex PCR; TCRdb lists only in-frame clones, some missing. This table holds roughly 80,000 clones, over 85% found once. Germline V gene lookup returns CDR1 SGDLS and CDR2 YYNGEE. CDR3 size: 15 residues. V was trimmed by 4 bases and J by 2 bases, leaving 16 bases between them. This rearrangement joins TRBV9 to TRBJ2-7; D is perhaps TRBD1 or TRBD2 (6 bases each). Source: peripheral blood, taken on day 0 of AZD1222 vaccination. This receptor was obtained from an adult in good health. The CDR3 sequence is CASSPVGGPPYEQYF. The DNA for the CDR3 is TGTGCCAGCAGCCCCGTTGGGGGGCCCCCCTACGAGCAGTACTTC. Full variable domain (remainder filled in from reference TRBV9 and TRBJ2-7): DSGVTQTPKHLITATGQRVTLRCSPRSGDLSVYWYQQSLDQGLQFLIQYYNGEERAKGNILERFSAQQFPDLHSELNLSSLELGDSALYFCASSPVGGPPYEQYFGPGTRLTVT.